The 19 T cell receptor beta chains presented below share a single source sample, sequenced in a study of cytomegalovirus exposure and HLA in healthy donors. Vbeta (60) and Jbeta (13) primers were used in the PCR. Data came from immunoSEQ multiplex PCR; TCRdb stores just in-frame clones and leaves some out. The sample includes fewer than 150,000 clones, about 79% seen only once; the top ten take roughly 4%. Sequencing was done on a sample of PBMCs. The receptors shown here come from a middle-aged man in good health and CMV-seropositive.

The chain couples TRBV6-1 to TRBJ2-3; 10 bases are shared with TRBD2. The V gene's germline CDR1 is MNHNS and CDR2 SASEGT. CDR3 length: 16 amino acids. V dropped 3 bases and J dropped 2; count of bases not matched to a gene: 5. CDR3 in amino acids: CASSDWTSGNTDTQYF. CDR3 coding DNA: TGTGCCAGCAGTGATTGGACTAGCGGAAACACAGATACGCAGTATTTT.

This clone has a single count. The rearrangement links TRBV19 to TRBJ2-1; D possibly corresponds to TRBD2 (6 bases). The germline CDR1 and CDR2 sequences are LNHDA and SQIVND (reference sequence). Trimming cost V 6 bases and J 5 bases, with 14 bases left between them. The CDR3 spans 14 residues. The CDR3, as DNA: TGTGCCAGTAGGGCCCGGGGGACCCACAATGAGCAGTTCTTC. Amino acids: CASRARGTHNEQFF.

The CDR3 DNA follows: TGTGCCAGCAGTTTATATACGGGAGGGAGGGATGAGCAGTTCTTC. Protein product: CASSLYTGGRDEQFF. The rearrangement joins TRBV27 to TRBJ2-1; TRBD2 aligns across 8 bases. The CDR3 sequence is 15 residues long. Per germline, CDR1 MNHEY and CDR2 SMNVEV (reference sequence). Trimming at V came to 1 base and at J to 8 bases, leaving 7 bases not matched to a gene.

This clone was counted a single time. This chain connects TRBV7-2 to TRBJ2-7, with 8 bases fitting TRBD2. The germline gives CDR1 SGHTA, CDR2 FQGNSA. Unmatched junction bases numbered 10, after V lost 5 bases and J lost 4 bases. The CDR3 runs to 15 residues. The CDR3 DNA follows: TGTGCCAGCAGCCGGGAGCGGGGGAGCCTTTACGAGCAGTACTTC. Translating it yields CASSRERGSLYEQYF.

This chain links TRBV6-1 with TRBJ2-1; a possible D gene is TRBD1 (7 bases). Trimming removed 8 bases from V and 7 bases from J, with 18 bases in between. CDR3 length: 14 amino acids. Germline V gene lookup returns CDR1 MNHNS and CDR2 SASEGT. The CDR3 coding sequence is TGTGCCAGCGGAGGGACAGCGATGGAGAATGAGCAGTTCTTC. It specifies CASGGTAMENEQFF.

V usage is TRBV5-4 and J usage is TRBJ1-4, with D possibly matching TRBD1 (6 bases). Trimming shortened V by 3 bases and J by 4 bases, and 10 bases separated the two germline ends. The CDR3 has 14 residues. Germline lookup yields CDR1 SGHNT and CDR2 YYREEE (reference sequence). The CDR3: CASSSGTLNEKLFF. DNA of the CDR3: TGTGCCAGCAGCTCCGGGACACTTAATGAAAAACTGTTTTTT.

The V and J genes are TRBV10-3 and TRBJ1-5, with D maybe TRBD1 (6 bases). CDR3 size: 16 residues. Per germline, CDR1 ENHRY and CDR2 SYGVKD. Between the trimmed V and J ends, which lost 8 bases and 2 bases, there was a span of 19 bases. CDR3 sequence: CAIVREGGVGNQPQHF. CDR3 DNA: TGTGCCATCGTTCGGGAGGGGGGGGTTGGCAATCAGCCCCAGCATTTT.

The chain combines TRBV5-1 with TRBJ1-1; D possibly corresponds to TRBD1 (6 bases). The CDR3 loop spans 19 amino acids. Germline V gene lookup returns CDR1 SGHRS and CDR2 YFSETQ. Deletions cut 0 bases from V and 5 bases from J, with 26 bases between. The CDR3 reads CASSLAISLSRGGLTEAFF. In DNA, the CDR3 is TGCGCCAGCAGCTTGGCCATATCCCTCAGCAGGGGCGGCCTAACTGAAGCTTTCTTT.

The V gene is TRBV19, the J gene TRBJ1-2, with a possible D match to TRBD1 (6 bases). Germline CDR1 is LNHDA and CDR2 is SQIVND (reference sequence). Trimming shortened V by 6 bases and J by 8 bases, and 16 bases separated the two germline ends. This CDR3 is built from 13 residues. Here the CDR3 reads CASSVQGARGYTF. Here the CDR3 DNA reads TGTGCCAGTAGCGTACAGGGAGCGCGAGGCTACACCTTC.

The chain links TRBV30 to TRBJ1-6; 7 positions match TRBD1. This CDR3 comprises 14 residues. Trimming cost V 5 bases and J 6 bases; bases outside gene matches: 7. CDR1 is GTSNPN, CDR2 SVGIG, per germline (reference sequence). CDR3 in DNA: TGTGCCTGGGCCCCTCGACAGGGTAATTCACCCCTCCACTTT. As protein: CAWAPRQGNSPLHF.

CDR3 sequence (DNA): TGTGCCAGCAGTTTGGGGGCGAACACTGAAGCTTTCTTT. Translated, it gives CASSLGANTEAFF. V gene TRBV27 combines with J gene TRBJ1-1; maybe TRBD1 (6 bases). The CDR3 length is 13 residues. V lost 3 bases, J lost 1 base, and 6 bases lay in between. Germline V CDR1 and CDR2: MNHEY, SMNVEV (reference sequence).

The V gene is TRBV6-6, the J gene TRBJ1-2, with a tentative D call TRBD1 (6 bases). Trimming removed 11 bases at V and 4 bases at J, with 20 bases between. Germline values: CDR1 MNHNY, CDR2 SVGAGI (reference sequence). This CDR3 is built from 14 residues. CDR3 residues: CASKDMGAGYGYTF. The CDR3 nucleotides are TGTGCCTCTAAAGATATGGGGGCAGGCTATGGCTACACCTTC.

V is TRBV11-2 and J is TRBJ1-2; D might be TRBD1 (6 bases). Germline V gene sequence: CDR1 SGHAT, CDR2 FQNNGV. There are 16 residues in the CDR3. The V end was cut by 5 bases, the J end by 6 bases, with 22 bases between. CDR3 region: CASSPPRGGFPNGYTF. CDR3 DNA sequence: TGTGCCAGCAGCCCACCCAGGGGTGGCTTCCCCAATGGCTACACCTTC.

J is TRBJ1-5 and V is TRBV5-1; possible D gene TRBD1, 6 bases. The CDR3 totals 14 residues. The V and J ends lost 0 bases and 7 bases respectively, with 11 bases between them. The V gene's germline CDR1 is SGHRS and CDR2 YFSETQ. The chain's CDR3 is CASSLGGQGQPQHF. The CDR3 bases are TGCGCCAGCAGCTTGGGGGGGCAAGGGCAGCCCCAGCATTTT.

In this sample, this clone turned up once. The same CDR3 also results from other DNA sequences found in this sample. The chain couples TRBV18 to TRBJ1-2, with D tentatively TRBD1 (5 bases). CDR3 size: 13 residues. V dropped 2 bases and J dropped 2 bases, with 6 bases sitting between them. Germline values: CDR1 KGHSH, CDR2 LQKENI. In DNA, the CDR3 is TGTGCCAGCTCACCAGACAGAAACTATGGCTACACCTTC. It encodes CASSPDRNYGYTF.

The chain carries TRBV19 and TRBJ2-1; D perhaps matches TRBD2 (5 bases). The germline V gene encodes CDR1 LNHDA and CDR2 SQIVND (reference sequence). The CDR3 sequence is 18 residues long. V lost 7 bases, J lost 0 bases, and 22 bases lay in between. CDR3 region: CASNTGVGRFGSYNEQFF. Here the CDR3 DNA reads TGTGCCAGTAACACCGGGGTGGGAAGGTTTGGCTCCTACAATGAGCAGTTCTTC. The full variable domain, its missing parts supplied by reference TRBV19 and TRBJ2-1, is DGGITQSPKYLFRKEGQNVTLSCEQNLNHDAMYWYRQDPGQGLRLIYYSQIVNDFQKGDIAEGYSVSREKKESFPLTVTSAQKNPTAFYLCASNTGVGRFGSYNEQFFGPGTRLTVL.

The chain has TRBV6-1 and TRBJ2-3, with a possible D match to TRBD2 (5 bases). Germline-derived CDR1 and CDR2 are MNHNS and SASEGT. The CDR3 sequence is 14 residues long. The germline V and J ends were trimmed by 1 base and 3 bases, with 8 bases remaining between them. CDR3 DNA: TGTGCCAGCAGTGAAGGATGGACTACAGATACGCAGTATTTT. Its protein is CASSEGWTTDTQYF.

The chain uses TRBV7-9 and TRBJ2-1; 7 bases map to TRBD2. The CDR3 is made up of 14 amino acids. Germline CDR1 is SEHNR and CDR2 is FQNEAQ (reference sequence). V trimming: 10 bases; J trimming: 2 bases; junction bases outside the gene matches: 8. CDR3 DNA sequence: TGTGCCACCCTAGTTCGGGGGGCCTACAATGAGCAGTTCTTC. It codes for CATLVRGAYNEQFF.

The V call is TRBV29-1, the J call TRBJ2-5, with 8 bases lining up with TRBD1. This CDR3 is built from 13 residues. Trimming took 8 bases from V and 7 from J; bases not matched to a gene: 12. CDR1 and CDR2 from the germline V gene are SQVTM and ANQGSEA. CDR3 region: CSTIPQGAGTQYF. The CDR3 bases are TGCAGCACCATTCCTCAGGGGGCTGGGACCCAGTACTTC.